The present TCR beta chain was sequenced within a study of beta chain features in type 1 diabetes. Whole-study results and caveats: In all four CD4+ subsets, TCRB CDR3 length was significantly, moderately reduced in type 1 diabetes. Cells carrying high TCR expression could end up over-represented when cDNA is sequenced. The study found fewer insertions and more deletions at VDJ junctions in type 1 diabetes patients.

This clone was seen more than once but under ten times. Its antigen is unknown. This CDR3 comprises 16 residues. In germline, CDR1 is PRHDT, CDR2 FYEKMQ (reference sequence). The ends lost 5 bases at V and 3 bases at J; junction bases unmatched: 10. Of the isolated RNA, all was reverse transcribed, and so the sequenced material was expressed TCRB transcripts. Regulatory, naive and central memory T cell samples averaged approximately 3.5 million reads. Clones were sequenced by immunoSEQ multiplex PCR, and TCRdb holds only the in-frame ones, with some missing. The table lists 250,000 to 350,000 clones, 13% to 15% of them singletons.

This TCR was recovered from a man in his thirties or forties with type 1 diabetes. The J gene is TRBJ2-3, the V gene TRBV13, with TRBD1 identical over 8 bases. The sample comprised naive CD4+ T cells from blood. CDR3 protein: CASSADRAKLTDTQYF. CDR3 bases: TGTGCCAGCAGCGCGGACAGGGCAAAGTTAACAGATACGCAGTATTTT. Full variable domain (missing parts from reference TRBV13 and TRBJ2-3): AAGVIQSPRHLIKEKRETATLKCYPIPRHDTVYWYQQGPGQDPQFLISFYEKMQSDKGSIPDRFSAQQFSDYHSELNMSSLELGDSALYFCASSADRAKLTDTQYFGPGTRLTVL.